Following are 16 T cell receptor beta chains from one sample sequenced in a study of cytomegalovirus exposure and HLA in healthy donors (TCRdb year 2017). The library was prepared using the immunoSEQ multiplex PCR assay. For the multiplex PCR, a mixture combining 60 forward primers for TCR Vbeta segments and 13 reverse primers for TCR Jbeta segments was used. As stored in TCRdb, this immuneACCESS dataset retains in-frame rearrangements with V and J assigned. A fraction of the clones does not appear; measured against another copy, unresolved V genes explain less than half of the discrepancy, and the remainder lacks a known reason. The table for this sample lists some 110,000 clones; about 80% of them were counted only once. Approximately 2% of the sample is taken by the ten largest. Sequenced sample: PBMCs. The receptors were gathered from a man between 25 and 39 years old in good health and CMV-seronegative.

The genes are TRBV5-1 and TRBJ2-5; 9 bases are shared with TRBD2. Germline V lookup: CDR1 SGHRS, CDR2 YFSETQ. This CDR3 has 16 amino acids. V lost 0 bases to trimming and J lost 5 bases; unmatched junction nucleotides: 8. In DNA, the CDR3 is TGCGCCAGCAGCTTGGCCGGGGCGGGGGGGACGGAGACCCAGTACTTC. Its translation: CASSLAGAGGTETQYF.

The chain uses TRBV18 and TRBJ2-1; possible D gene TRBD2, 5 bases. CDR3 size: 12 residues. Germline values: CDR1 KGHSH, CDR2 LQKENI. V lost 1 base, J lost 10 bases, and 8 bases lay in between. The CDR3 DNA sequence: TGTGCCAGCTCACCACTGGGAGAGGAGCAGTTCTTC. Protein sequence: CASSPLGEEQFF.

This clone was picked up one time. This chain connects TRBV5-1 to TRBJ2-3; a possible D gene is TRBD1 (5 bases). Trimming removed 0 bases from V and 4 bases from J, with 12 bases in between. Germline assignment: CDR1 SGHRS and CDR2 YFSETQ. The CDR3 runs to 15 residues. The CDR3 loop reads CASSLGPLGPDTQYF. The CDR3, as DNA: TGCGCCAGCAGCTTGGGCCCCCTGGGGCCAGATACGCAGTATTTT.

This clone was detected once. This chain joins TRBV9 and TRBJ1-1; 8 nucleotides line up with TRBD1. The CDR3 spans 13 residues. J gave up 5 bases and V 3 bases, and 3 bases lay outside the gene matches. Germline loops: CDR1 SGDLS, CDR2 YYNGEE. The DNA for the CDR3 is TGTGCCAGCAGCGGAGACAGGGGAACTGAAGCTTTCTTT. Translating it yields CASSGDRGTEAFF.

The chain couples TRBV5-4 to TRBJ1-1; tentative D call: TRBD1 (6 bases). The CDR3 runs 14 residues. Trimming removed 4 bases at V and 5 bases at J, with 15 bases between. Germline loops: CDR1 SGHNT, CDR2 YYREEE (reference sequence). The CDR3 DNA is TGTGCCAGCAGCCTGGGGGCGACGGAAACTGAAGCTTTCTTT. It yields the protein CASSLGATETEAFF.

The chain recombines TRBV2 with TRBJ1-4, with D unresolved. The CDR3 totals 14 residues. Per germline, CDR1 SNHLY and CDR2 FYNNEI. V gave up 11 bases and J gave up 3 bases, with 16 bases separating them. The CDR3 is CAGASRRANEKLFF. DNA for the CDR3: TGTGCCGGAGCCTCGCGACGGGCTAATGAAAAACTGTTTTTT.

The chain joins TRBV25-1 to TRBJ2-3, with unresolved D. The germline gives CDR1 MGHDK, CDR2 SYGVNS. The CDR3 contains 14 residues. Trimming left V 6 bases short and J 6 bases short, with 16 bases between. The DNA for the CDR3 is TGTGCCAGCAGCATTTTATACCCCGGGGATACGCAGTATTTT. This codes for CASSILYPGDTQYF.

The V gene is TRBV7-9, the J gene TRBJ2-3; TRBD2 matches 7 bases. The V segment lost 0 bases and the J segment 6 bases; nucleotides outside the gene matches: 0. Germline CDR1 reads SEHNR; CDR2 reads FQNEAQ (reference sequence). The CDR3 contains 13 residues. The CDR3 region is CASSLAGGDTQYF. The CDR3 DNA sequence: TGTGCCAGCAGCTTAGCGGGGGGGGATACGCAGTATTTT.

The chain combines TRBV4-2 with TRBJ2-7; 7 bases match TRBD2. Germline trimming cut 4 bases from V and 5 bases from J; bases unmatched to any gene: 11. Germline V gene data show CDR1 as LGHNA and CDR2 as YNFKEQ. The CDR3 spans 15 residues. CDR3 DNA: TGTGCCAGCAGCCCTGGGGCGGGAGAGTCAGACGAGCAGTACTTC. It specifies CASSPGAGESDEQYF.

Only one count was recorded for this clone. CDR3 coding DNA: TGTGCCAGCAGGGGATCCGGGACTAGCGGGTACAGCTCCTACAATGAGCAGTTCTTC. The encoded protein is CASRGSGTSGYSSYNEQFF. The rearrangement uses TRBV27 and TRBJ2-1, with TRBD2 identical over 12 bases. With 6 bases clipped from V and 0 bases from J, the junction kept 12 bases outside the gene matches. The CDR3 is made up of 19 amino acids. Per the germline V gene, CDR1 is MNHEY and CDR2 is SMNVEV (reference sequence).

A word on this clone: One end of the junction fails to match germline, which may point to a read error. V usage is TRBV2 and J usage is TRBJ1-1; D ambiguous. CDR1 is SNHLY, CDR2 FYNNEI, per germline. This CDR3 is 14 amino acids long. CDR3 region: CASTEGQLRLEAFF. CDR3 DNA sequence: TGTGCCAGCACTGAAGGTCAGCTAAGACTAGAAGCTTTCTTT.

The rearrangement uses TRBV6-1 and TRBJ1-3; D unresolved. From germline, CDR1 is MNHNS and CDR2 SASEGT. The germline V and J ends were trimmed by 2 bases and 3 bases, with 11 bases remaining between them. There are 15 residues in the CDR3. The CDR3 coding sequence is TGTGCCAGCAGTGAAATTGGGCAGGTTGGAAACACCATATATTTT. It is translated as CASSEIGQVGNTIYF.

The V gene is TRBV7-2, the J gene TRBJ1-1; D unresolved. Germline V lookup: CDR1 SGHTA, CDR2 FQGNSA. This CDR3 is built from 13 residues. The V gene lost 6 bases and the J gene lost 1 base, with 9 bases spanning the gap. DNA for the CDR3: TGTGCCAGCAGTCGCACGGGGAACACTGAAGCTTTCTTT. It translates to CASSRTGNTEAFF.

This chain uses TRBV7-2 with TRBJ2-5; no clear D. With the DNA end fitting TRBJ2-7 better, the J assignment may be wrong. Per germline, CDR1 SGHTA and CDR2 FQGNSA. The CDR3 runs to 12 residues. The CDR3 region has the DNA TGTGCCAGCAGCTTAATCTGGTACGAGCAGTACTTC. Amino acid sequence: CASSLIWYEQYF.

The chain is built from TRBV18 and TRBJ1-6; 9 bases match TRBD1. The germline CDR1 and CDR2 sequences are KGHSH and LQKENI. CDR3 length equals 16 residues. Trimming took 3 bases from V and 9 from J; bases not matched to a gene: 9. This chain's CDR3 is CASSPSGTGSSSPLHF. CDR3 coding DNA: TGTGCCAGCTCACCGTCCGGGACAGGGTCTTCTTCACCCCTCCACTTT.

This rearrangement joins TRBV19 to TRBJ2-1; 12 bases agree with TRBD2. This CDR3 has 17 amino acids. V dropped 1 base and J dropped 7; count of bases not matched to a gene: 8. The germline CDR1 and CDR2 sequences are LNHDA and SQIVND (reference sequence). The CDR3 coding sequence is TGTGCCAGTAGTATAGCTTCCCGACTAGCGGGGGCAAATGAGCAGTTCTTC. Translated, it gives CASSIASRLAGANEQFF.